Listed below are T cell receptor beta chains from one sample, sequenced in a study of neurological immune-mediated disorders. Using its own MiXCR run on the 5' RACE reads, TCRdb lists one record per CDR3 protein. The repertoire holds about 82,000 distinct CDR3 sequences, 2% to 3% seen once, with 1.1% in the top ten. The specimen was PBMCs. The receptors shown here come from a woman aged 25 to 39 with multiple sclerosis. Both conserved end residues are part of each CDR3. Each record gives: CDR3 protein, V gene, CDR3 length, J gene.

CASSASPGASYEQYF | TRBV9 | 15 | TRBJ2-7
CASSLGPPTGGNEQFF | TRBV11-1 | 16 | TRBJ2-1
CSAWREGITYEQYF | TRBV20-1 | 14 | TRBJ2-7
CASSFGNSYNEQFF | TRBV7-6 | 14 | TRBJ2-1
CASSVAPSGRAYEQYF | TRBV9 | 16 | TRBJ2-7
CASSDRQGATSGGGYTF | TRBV5-1 | 17 | TRBJ1-2
CASSRITGSYEQYF | TRBV5-4 | 14 | TRBJ2-7
CSARDGPRGEQFF | TRBV20-1 | 13 | TRBJ2-1
CASSRDRDQETQYF | TRBV2 | 14 | TRBJ2-5
CASSIGQYYEQFF | TRBV7-6 | 13 | TRBJ2-1
CASSEGINEQFF | TRBV10-2 | 12 | TRBJ2-1
CASSQKDHDTDTQYF | TRBV4-1 | 15 | TRBJ2-3
CASSRVGGEQFF | TRBV6-2/TRBV6-3 | 12 | TRBJ2-1
CSASGQGSMNTEAFF | TRBV20-1 | 15 | TRBJ1-1
CSARSFRGTEAFF | TRBV20-1 | 13 | TRBJ1-1
CASSPASGHREAFF | TRBV5-5 | 14 | TRBJ1-1
CASSPAGVSSGQYF | TRBV12-3/TRBV12-4 | 14 | TRBJ2-7
CSAIGGEPTYNEQFF | TRBV29-1 | 15 | TRBJ2-1
CASSFTGPNTEAFF | TRBV11-2 | 14 | TRBJ1-1
CASSYAPGLALRSTGELFF | TRBV6-2/TRBV6-3 | 19 | TRBJ2-2
CSLERGLGNEQFF | TRBV29-1 | 13 | TRBJ2-1
CASSPAGEQYF | TRBV18 | 11 | TRBJ2-7
CASSLRAGGNQPQHF | TRBV12-3/TRBV12-4 | 15 | TRBJ1-5
CASSYSGTGNTIYF | TRBV6-6 | 14 | TRBJ1-3
CASSRDRGPEAFF | TRBV12-3/TRBV12-4 | 13 | TRBJ1-1
CSARDYGFQETQYF | TRBV20-1 | 14 | TRBJ2-5
CSATGTRKYEQYF | TRBV20-1 | 13 | TRBJ2-7
CASSSVEGKAFF | TRBV7-9 | 12 | TRBJ1-1
CASSVAGYGSYTF | TRBV9 | 13 | TRBJ1-2
CASSFLTGGGTDTQYF | TRBV27 | 16 | TRBJ2-3
CSTLRGPSPYNEQFF | TRBV29-1 | 15 | TRBJ2-1
CASSLEALLGNTIYF | TRBV11-2 | 15 | TRBJ1-3
CASRDMWEEQYF | TRBV19 | 12 | TRBJ2-7
CASSGGRGAIGELFF | TRBV9 | 15 | TRBJ2-2
CSASWAGGTEAFF | TRBV20-1 | 13 | TRBJ1-1
CASSPRQLYGYTF | TRBV18 | 13 | TRBJ1-2
CASAPGAGSSGNTIYF | TRBV6-5 | 16 | TRBJ1-3
CASSLVRGSLNEQFF | TRBV7-2 | 15 | TRBJ2-1
CASSSRTGAGELFF | TRBV12-3/TRBV12-4 | 14 | TRBJ2-2
CASSSTDANTGELFF | TRBV5-5 | 15 | TRBJ2-2
CATSRHSGYTRTDTQYF | TRBV24-1 | 17 | TRBJ2-3